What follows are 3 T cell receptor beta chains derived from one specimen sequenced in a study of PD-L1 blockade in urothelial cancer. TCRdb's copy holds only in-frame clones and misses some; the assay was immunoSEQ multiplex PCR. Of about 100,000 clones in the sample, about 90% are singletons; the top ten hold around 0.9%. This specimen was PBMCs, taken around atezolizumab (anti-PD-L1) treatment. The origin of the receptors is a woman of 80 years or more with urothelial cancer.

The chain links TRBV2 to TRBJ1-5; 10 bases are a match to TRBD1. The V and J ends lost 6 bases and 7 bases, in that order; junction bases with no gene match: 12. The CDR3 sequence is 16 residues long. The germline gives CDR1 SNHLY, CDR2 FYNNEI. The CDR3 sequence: CASSLNRQGARQPQHF. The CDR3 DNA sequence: TGTGCCAGCAGCCTTAACCGACAGGGGGCTAGGCAGCCCCAGCATTTT.

This CDR3 is CASTVGASSGNTIYF. The CDR3 nucleotides are TGTGCCAGCACGGTGGGGGCTAGCTCTGGAAACACCATATATTTT. This rearrangement joins TRBV2 to TRBJ1-3; D may be TRBD1 (6 bases). Per the germline V gene, CDR1 is SNHLY and CDR2 is FYNNEI. The CDR3 contains 15 residues. Trimming removed 7 bases from V and 0 bases from J, with 13 bases in between.

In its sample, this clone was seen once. CDR3 DNA: TGTGCCTGGAGTACCCAGGGACAGTATGGAAACACCATATATTTT. Translating gives CAWSTQGQYGNTIYF. This chain connects TRBV30 to TRBJ1-3; 7 bases are a match to TRBD1. This CDR3 has 15 amino acids. Germline values: CDR1 GTSNPN, CDR2 SVGIG (reference sequence). J lost 3 bases, V lost 2 bases, and 7 bases had no gene match.